This T cell receptor (beta chain) was sequenced in a study of blood T cell repertoires in COVID-19. Losses at the gene ends were 8 bases for V and 4 bases for J; bases not matched to a gene: 3. CDR1 and CDR2 from the germline V gene are SEHNR and FQNEAQ (reference sequence). The CDR3 has 12 amino acids. Repertoires were generated with immunoSEQ multiplex PCR, while TCRdb's copy carries only in-frame clones and drops some. The table records 250,000 to 300,000 clones, about 86% of them present only once. The chain is built from TRBV7-9 and TRBJ2-7; 9 positions agree with TRBD1. Sequencing input: peripheral blood. This receptor was obtained from a man aged 18 to 29 with active or convalescent COVID-19. The CDR3 coding sequence is TGTGCCAGCGGGACAGGGTTTTACGAGCAGTACTTC. This encodes CASGTGFYEQYF. Together with reference TRBV7-9 and TRBJ2-7, the CDR3 gives the full variable domain: DTGVSQNPRHKITKRGQNVTFRCDPISEHNRLYWYRQTLGQGPEFLTYFQNEAQLEKSRLLSDRFSAERPKGSFSTLEIQRTEQGDSAMYLCASGTGFYEQYFGPGTRLTVT.